Each of the 10 T cell receptor beta chains below was sequenced from the same sample in a study of cytomegalovirus exposure and HLA in healthy donors (dated by TCRdb to about 2017). The method behind the library was the immunoSEQ multiplex PCR assay. In its TCRdb copy, this immuneACCESS table keeps in-frame sequences only and misses some clones. Where compared with another copy, unresolved V genes explain less than half of these, and the others have no known cause. A total of 230,000 or so clones appear in this sample, about 86% of them only once. The top ten constitute just under 3% of the sample. Input material: PBMCs. Every receptor here comes from a young woman in good health and CMV-seronegative.

The V gene is TRBV11-3, the J gene TRBJ2-1; D is uncertain. Germline V gene sequence: CDR1 SGHNT, CDR2 YENEEA. Deletions cut 1 base from V and 5 bases from J, with 6 bases between. The CDR3 is 13 residues long. CDR3 loop: CASSLAPDNEQFF. The CDR3 bases are TGTGCCAGCAGCTTAGCCCCCGACAATGAGCAGTTCTTC.

The rearrangement joins TRBV28 to TRBJ2-7, with TRBD1 matching over 7 bases. The CDR3 covers 15 residues. J was trimmed by 1 base and V by 6 bases; bases with no gene match: 9. CDR1 MDHEN and CDR2 SYDVKM come from the germline V gene. CDR3: CASRLGTDRSYEQYF. CDR3 sequence (DNA): TGTGCCAGCAGACTCGGGACAGACAGATCCTACGAGCAGTACTTC.

The chain couples TRBV5-4 to TRBJ2-1, with TRBD2 matching 9 bases. CDR3 size: 17 residues. Trimming cost V 2 bases and J 8 bases; bases outside gene matches: 14. Germline V gene sequence: CDR1 SGHNT, CDR2 YYREEE (reference sequence). The CDR3: CASSLGWTSEQMHEQFF. In DNA, the CDR3 is TGTGCCAGCAGCTTAGGTTGGACTAGCGAGCAAATGCATGAGCAGTTCTTC.

This chain connects TRBV4-1 to TRBJ1-5; TRBD1 matches at 7 bases. Trimming cost V 3 bases and J 0 bases; bases outside gene matches: 8. This CDR3 comprises 17 residues. The germline CDR1 and CDR2 sequences are MGHRA and YSYEKL. The CDR3 spells CASSHLPGQFSNQPQHF. DNA of the CDR3: TGCGCCAGCAGCCACCTCCCGGGACAGTTTAGCAATCAGCCCCAGCATTTT.

V is TRBV28 and J is TRBJ2-4, with 12 bases that match TRBD2. V dropped 2 bases and J dropped 4; count of bases not matched to a gene: 3. CDR3 length: 16 residues. Germline CDR1 MDHEN, CDR2 SYDVKM. Written as DNA, the CDR3 is TGTGCCAGCAGTTTAACTAGCGGGAGGACAAAAAACATTCAGTACTTC. Protein: CASSLTSGRTKNIQYF.

The J gene is TRBJ2-1, the V gene TRBV27, with TRBD2 matching 8 bases. The V gene's germline CDR1 is MNHEY and CDR2 SMNVEV (reference sequence). V gave up 6 bases and J gave up 15 bases; unmatched junction bases: 7. The CDR3 is 11 amino acids. The CDR3 DNA sequence: TGTGCCAGCAGGAAAGGACTAGCCTTGTTCTTC. Translating gives CASRKGLALFF.

This clone was picked up one time. The chain carries TRBV6-5 and TRBJ1-5; the match to TRBD1 covers 8 bases. The CDR3 sequence is 15 residues long. The V gene's germline CDR1 is MNHEY and CDR2 SVGAGI. The trim removed 6 bases at V and 0 bases at J, leaving 4 bases unmatched. DNA for the CDR3: TGTGCCAGCAGAGAGGGACAGGTTAGCAATCAGCCCCAGCATTTT. Amino acids: CASREGQVSNQPQHF.

The chain employs TRBV10-3 and TRBJ1-2, with D perhaps matching TRBD1 (5 bases). The ends were cut back, 6 bases at V and 4 bases at J, with 15 bases in the middle. Germline assignment: CDR1 ENHRY and CDR2 SYGVKD. The CDR3 has 14 residues. The CDR3 coding sequence is TGTGCCATCAGGGACGAGTGGCAGGGCTATGGCTACACCTTC. Protein sequence: CAIRDEWQGYGYTF.

The gene calls are TRBV10-2 and TRBJ2-7; D is ambiguous. The CDR3 has 15 residues. In germline, CDR1 is WSHSY, CDR2 SAAADI. V lost 3 bases and J 0 bases, leaving 12 bases between the germline ends. The CDR3 DNA follows: TGCGCCAGCAGTGATATGGCCCGTATCTCCTACGAGCAGTACTTC. It yields the protein CASSDMARISYEQYF.

The rearrangement joins TRBV6-1 to TRBJ2-1, with 11 bases lining up with TRBD2. Trimming cost V 4 bases and J 4 bases; bases outside gene matches: 3. Germline CDR1 is MNHNS and CDR2 is SASEGT. This CDR3 has 15 amino acids. DNA for the CDR3: TGTGCCAGCAGTGGACTAGCGGGGCCATACAATGAGCAGTTCTTC. Translating it yields CASSGLAGPYNEQFF.